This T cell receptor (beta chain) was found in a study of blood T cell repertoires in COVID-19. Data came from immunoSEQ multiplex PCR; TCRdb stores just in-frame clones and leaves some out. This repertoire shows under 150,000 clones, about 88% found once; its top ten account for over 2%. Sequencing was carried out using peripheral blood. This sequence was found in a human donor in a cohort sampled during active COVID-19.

The CDR3 bases are TGCGCCAGCAGTCAAAGGGGGAAGCAGAGCTCCTACAATGAGCAGTTCTTC. Its translation: CASSQRGKQSSYNEQFF. This chain connects TRBV4-1 to TRBJ2-1; tentatively, D is TRBD1 (6 bases). Germline values: CDR1 MGHRA, CDR2 YSYEKL. The CDR3 is 17 residues long. With 6 bases removed from V and 0 bases from J, the gap between germline ends came to 18 bases.